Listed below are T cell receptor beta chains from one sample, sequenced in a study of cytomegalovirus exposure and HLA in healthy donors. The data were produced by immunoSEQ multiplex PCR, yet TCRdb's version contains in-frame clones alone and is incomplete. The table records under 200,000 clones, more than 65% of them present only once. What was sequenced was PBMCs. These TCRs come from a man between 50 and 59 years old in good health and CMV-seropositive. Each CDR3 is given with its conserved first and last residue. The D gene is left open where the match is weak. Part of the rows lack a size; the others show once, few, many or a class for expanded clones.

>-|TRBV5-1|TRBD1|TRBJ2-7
TGCGCCAGCAGCTTAGGCACAGGGGCAGGAACCTACGAGCAGTACTTC
CASSLGTGAGTYEQYF
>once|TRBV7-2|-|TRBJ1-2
TGTGCCAGCAGCTTAGCGCCAGGAAACTATGGCTACACCTTC
CASSLAPGNYGYTF
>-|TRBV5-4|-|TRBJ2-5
TGTGCCAGCAGCACCGGGACCACAGGGGAGACCCAGTACTTC
CASSTGTTGETQYF
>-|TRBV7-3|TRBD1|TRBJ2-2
TGTGCCAGCAGCGAACAGGGGGCGACGAACACCGGGGAGCTGTTTTTT
CASSEQGATNTGELFF
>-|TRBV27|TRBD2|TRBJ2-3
TGTGCCAGCAGTTTTCTTCGGGGGGGAACAGATACGCAGTATTTT
CASSFLRGGTDTQYF
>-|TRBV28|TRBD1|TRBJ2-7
TGTGCCAGCAGGCCGGGACAGGGTTACGAGCAGTACTTC
CASRPGQGYEQYF
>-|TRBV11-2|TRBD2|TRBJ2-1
TGTGCCAGCAGCTCTACTAGCGGGAGCGGCTATGAGCAGTTCTTC
CASSSTSGSGYEQFF
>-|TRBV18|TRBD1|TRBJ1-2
TGTGCCAGCTCACTCGACAGGGGAGTCTATGGCTACACCTTC
CASSLDRGVYGYTF
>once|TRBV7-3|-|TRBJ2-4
TGTGCCAGCAGCGAGGGGGGGGCTCCTGACATTCAGTACTTC
CASSEGGAPDIQYF
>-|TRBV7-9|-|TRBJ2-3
TGTGCCAGCAGCTTAAGGTTCGGGACCGACAGGCTTCCCACAGATACGCAGTATTTT
CASSLRFGTDRLPTDTQYF
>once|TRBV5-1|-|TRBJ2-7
TGCGCCAGCAGCATGACAGTCTCCTACGAGCAGTACTTC
CASSMTVSYEQYF
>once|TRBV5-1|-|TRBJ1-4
TGCGCCAGCAGCTTGTACGGGTCTAATGAAAAACTGTTTTTT
CASSLYGSNEKLFF
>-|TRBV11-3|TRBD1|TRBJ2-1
TGTGCCAGCAGCTCCACAGGGACAGCTCGGCAAAATGAGCAGTTCTTC
CASSSTGTARQNEQFF
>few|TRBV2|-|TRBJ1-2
TGTGCCAGCACCCCTGTCAGGGTGGACTATGGCTACACCTTC
CASTPVRVDYGYTF
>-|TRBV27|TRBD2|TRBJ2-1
TGTGCCAGCAGTTTACAGGCTAGCGGGGGCCAAGTTGATGAGCAGTTCTTC
CASSLQASGGQVDEQFF
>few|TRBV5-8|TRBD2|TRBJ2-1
TGTGCCAGCAGCTTGTGGACTAGCGGGCCTAGCCATGAGCAGTTCTTC
CASSLWTSGPSHEQFF
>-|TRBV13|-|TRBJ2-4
TGTGCCAGCAGCTTCGAACAGGGATTGGCCAAAAACATTCAGTACTTC
CASSFEQGLAKNIQYF
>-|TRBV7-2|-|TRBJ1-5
TGTGCCAGCAGCAGGGGGAGCAATCAGCCCCAGCATTTT
CASSRGSNQPQHF
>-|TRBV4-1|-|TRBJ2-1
TGCGCCAGCAGCCAAAGCGGCAATGAGCAGTTCTTC
CASSQSGNEQFF
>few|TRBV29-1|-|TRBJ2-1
TGCAGCGGGAGGAGAGGTGGGGACTACAATGAGCAGTTCTTC
CSGRRGGDYNEQFF
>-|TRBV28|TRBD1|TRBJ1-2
TGTGCCAGCAGTTTAATTACAGGGGATTATGGCTACACCTTC
CASSLITGDYGYTF
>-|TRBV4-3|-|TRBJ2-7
TGCGCCAGCAGCTTCCGCACCACTCCAAGCTCCTACGAGCAGTACTTC
CASSFRTTPSSYEQYF
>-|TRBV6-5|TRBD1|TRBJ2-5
TGTGCCAGCAGCGCCAGACAGGGGGCGAGGGAGACCCAGTACTTC
CASSARQGARETQYF
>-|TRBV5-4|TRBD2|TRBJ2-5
TGTGCCAGCAGCTTGGGGACTAGCGGGGGTTCAGGGACCCAGTACTTC
CASSLGTSGGSGTQYF
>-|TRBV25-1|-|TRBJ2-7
TGTGCCAGCAGTCCCCCCCGCGGGGGCGCATCCGAGCAGTACTTC
CASSPPRGGASEQYF
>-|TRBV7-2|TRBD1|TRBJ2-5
TGTGCCAGCAGCTCAGACAGGGGAGAGACCCAGTACTTC
CASSSDRGETQYF
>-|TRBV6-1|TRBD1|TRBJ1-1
TGTGCCAGCAGTCTGCAGGGGGCGAACACTGAAGCTTTCTTT
CASSLQGANTEAFF
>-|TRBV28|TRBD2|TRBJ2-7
TGTGCCAGCAGTTTATGGGGGGCTCGGGAGGGGGAGCAGTACTTC
CASSLWGAREGEQYF
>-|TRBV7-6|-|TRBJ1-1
TGTGCCAGCAGCCTTAATTGGAACACTGAAGCTTTCTTT
CASSLNWNTEAFF
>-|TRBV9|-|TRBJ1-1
TGTGCCAGCAGCGCAGGAATTATGAACACTGAAGCTTTCTTT
CASSAGIMNTEAFF
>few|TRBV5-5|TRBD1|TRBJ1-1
TGTGCCAGCAGCTTCGGCAGGGGGCTGAACACTGAAGCTTTCTTT
CASSFGRGLNTEAFF
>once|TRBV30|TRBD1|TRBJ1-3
TGTGCCTGGAGTATCCGGGACAGGGGGTTGTCGACTGGAAACACCATATATTTT
CAWSIRDRGLSTGNTIYF
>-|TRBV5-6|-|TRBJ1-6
TGTGCCAGCAGTTTACGGGGGTTTTTGAATTCACCCCTCCACTTT
CASSLRGFLNSPLHF
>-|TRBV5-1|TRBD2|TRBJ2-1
TGCGCCAGCAGCTTCGTTAGCGGGAGTAGCTCCTACAATGAGCAGTTCTTC
CASSFVSGSSSYNEQFF
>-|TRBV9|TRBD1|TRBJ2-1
TGTGCCAGCAGCGCGAAAACTGGACAGGCCAATGAGCAGTTCTTC
CASSAKTGQANEQFF
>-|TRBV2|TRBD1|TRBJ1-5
TGTGCCAGCAGCGGACAGGGGGCAGGCAATCAGCCCCAGCATTTT
CASSGQGAGNQPQHF
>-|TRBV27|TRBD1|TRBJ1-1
TGTGCCAGCAGTTTATCAACAGGGGGCCTGGAAGCTTTCTTT
CASSLSTGGLEAFF
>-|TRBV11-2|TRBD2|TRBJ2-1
TGTGCCAGCAGCTCTAGCGGGGGGATCTCCTACAATGAGCAGTTCTTC
CASSSSGGISYNEQFF
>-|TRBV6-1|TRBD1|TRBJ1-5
TGTGCCAGCAGTGAAGCGACAGGGTTTTTGGATCAGCCCCAGCATTTT
CASSEATGFLDQPQHF
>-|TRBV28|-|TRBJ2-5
TGTGCCAGCAGTTTAGGGGCGACTCAAGAGACCCAGTACTTC
CASSLGATQETQYF
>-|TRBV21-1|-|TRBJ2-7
TGTGCCAGCAGCAACCTACAGGGGAGGAACTACGAGCAGTACTTC
CASSNLQGRNYEQYF
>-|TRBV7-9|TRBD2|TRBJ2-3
TGTGCCAGCAGCCCTTGGACTAGCGGGAGGGAAGATACGCAGTATTTT
CASSPWTSGREDTQYF
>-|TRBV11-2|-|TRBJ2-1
TGTGCCAGCAGCCCCCGAGTGTTCGGCAATGAGCAGTTCTTC
CASSPRVFGNEQFF
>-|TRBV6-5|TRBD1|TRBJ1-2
TGTGCCAGCAGTTACTCCCAGGGGGACTTTAGAGGCTACACCTTC
CASSYSQGDFRGYTF
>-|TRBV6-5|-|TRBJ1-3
TGTGCCAGCAGTTACGGGGGGCCGGGAGGGGGAAACACCATATATTTT
CASSYGGPGGGNTIYF